This T cell receptor beta chain was captured by sequencing in a study of early stage breast cancer tumors. Study context: Most invasive tumors, about 70% of the 16, were ER+/PR+/HER2-.

In regard to this clone: Its antigen is unknown.

This table comes from immunoSEQ multiplex PCR, and its TCRdb copy is limited to in-frame clones, with some not included. The sample contains about 69,000 clones, approximately 80% of which appear only once. General study findings and limits: Comparing each tissue with blood distinguished tumor from normal in 14 of 16 patients. Most shared enriched TCRB sequences were commonly generated ones.

Trimming shortened V by 2 bases and J by 6 bases, and 16 bases separated the two germline ends. Germline V lookup: CDR1 MNHEY, CDR2 SVGAGI. There are 15 residues in the CDR3. The V call is TRBV6-5, the J call TRBJ1-2; tentatively, D is TRBD1 (5 bases). Input material: blood. This clonotype was obtained from a person aged 40 to 49 with breast cancer. CDR3 nucleotide sequence: TGTGCCAGCAGTTACCAAGGGGTAGGGAGGGATGGCTACACCTTC. Translating it yields CASSYQGVGRDGYTF.